This T cell receptor (beta chain) was sequenced during a study of blood T cell repertoires in COVID-19. Study context: Whether acute or convalescent, the COVID-19 samples came from the United States, Italy and Spain.

CDR3 length: 15 amino acids. V was cut by 2 bases and J by 6 bases, with 13 bases left in between. Germline loops: CDR1 MNHNS, CDR2 SASEGT. Profiling relied on immunoSEQ multiplex PCR, and the TCRdb table lists in-frame clones only, not all of them. The table records roughly 280,000 clones, 80% to 90% of them present only once. Sequenced: peripheral blood. This clonotype was obtained from a man aged 25-45 years with active or convalescent COVID-19. The chain recombines TRBV6-1 with TRBJ1-4, with D possibly being TRBD1 (5 bases). CDR3 protein: CASSESGGGYEKLFF. CDR3 nucleotides: TGTGCCAGCAGTGAATCGGGGGGAGGTTATGAAAAACTGTTTTTT.